This TCR beta chain was identified during a study of blood T cell repertoires in COVID-19. Study-wide context: Italy, Spain and the United States were the sources of the convalescent and acute COVID-19 samples. In each case, the material was cDNA or gDNA derived from T cells, B-cell-depleted T cells, or PBMCs.

As originally analysed: Amplification of reference gene primers was used by the study to estimate nucleated cell counts. Data came from immunoSEQ multiplex PCR; TCRdb stores just in-frame clones and leaves some out. From that table come the V and J calls and clone size; the DNA was used to work out D and trimming. The sample contains 140,000 to 150,000 clones, under 90% of which appear only once. The sequencing input was peripheral blood. This TCR came from a human donor in a cohort sampled during active COVID-19.

The CDR3 DNA follows: TGTGCCAGCAGCCAGGATGAGGGTCGGCCAGGGGTCCCCATGAACTATGGCTACACCTTC. Protein sequence: CASSQDEGRPGVPMNYGYTF. The chain recombines TRBV14 with TRBJ1-2; D is perhaps TRBD1 (6 bases). From germline, CDR1 is SGHDN and CDR2 FVKESK. V was trimmed by 3 bases and J by 2 bases, leaving 28 bases between them. This CDR3 region has 20 residues.